This passage covers 9 T cell receptor beta chains from one sample sequenced in a study of blood T cell repertoires in COVID-19. Profiled with immunoSEQ multiplex PCR; TCRdb holds only in-frame clones, not every one. This table has 150,000 to 200,000 clones, around 82% appearing once. What was sequenced was peripheral blood. The receptors stem from a woman in her thirties or forties with COVID-19, enrolled during active disease.

In this sample, this clone turned up once. V usage is TRBV19 and J usage is TRBJ1-2; D call uncertain. The CDR3 has 15 amino acids. The germline V gene encodes CDR1 LNHDA and CDR2 SQIVND (reference sequence). V lost 0 bases and J lost 4, with 12 bases in between. The CDR3 DNA is TGTGCCAGTAGTATAGACCCCGCAGGAGGCTATGGCTACACCTTC. Protein sequence: CASSIDPAGGYGYTF.

The chain recombines TRBV4-1 with TRBJ2-6; 7 positions match TRBD1. Germline V gene sequence: CDR1 MGHRA, CDR2 YSYEKL. This CDR3 has 17 residues. The V and J ends lost 1 base and 1 base, in that order; junction bases with no gene match: 4. The CDR3 reads CASSQGTGLSGANVLTF. In DNA, the CDR3 is TGCGCCAGCAGCCAAGGGACAGGTCTTTCTGGGGCCAACGTCCTGACTTTC.

V is TRBV6-5 and J is TRBJ2-7, with 8 positions matching TRBD1. From germline, CDR1 is MNHEY and CDR2 SVGAGI. The CDR3 covers 14 residues. The junction had 3 bases not matched to a gene; V was cut back by 5 bases and J by 0 bases. The CDR3 sequence: CASSTQGGSYEQYF. As DNA, the CDR3 is TGTGCCAGCAGTACACAGGGGGGCTCCTACGAGCAGTACTTC.

The chain links TRBV3-1 (or the pseudogene TRBV3-2) to TRBJ2-1; 7 bases align to TRBD2. Germline V gives CDR1 LGHDT, CDR2 YNNKEL (reference sequence). The V and J ends lost 0 bases and 0 bases, in that order; junction bases with no gene match: 5. The CDR3 is 17 residues long. In DNA form, the CDR3 reads TGTGCCAGCAGCCAAGATCCTCGGACTAGCTCCTACAATGAGCAGTTCTTC. Translated: CASSQDPRTSSYNEQFF.

J is TRBJ2-3 and V is TRBV30; D is uncertain. Per the germline V gene, CDR1 is GTSNPN and CDR2 is SVGIG (reference sequence). CDR3 length equals 14 residues. The V gene lost 4 bases and the J gene lost 2 bases, with 13 bases spanning the gap. CDR3 amino acids: CAWNTNVATDTQYF. The CDR3 DNA reads as TGTGCCTGGAACACTAACGTTGCCACAGATACGCAGTATTTT. The whole variable domain, filled in from reference TRBV30 and TRBJ2-3, reads SQTIHQWPATLVQPVGSPLSLECTVEGTSNPNLYWYRQAAGRGLQLLFYSVGIGQISSEVPQNLSASRPQDRQFILSSKKLLLSDSGFYLCAWNTNVATDTQYFGPGTRLTVL.

Only one count was recorded for this clone. The chain uses TRBV9 and TRBJ1-4, with a tentative D call TRBD1 (6 bases). CDR1 is SGDLS, CDR2 YYNGEE, per germline. Trimming left V 0 bases short and J 4 bases short, with 10 bases between. The CDR3 spans 15 residues. Written as DNA, the CDR3 is TGTGCCAGCAGCGTAGGGAACAGGGTTAATGAAAAACTGTTTTTT. Translation gives CASSVGNRVNEKLFF.

This clone was observed a handful of times. The chain is built from TRBV10-3 and TRBJ2-1; no clear D gene. Trimming left V 2 bases short and J 7 bases short, with 9 bases between. This CDR3 has 13 residues. The germline gives CDR1 ENHRY, CDR2 SYGVKD. In DNA, the CDR3 is TGTGCCATCAGTGAGCCAGGTGCGAATGAGCAGTTCTTC. This gives the protein CAISEPGANEQFF.

In its sample, this clone was seen a few times. V is TRBV7-9 and J is TRBJ1-5; 11 positions match TRBD1. The germline CDR1 and CDR2 sequences are SEHNR and FQNEAQ (reference sequence). This CDR3 has 15 residues. The trim removed 3 bases at V and 7 bases at J, leaving 5 bases unmatched. The CDR3: CASSFGTGGVQPQHF. The CDR3, as DNA: TGTGCCAGCAGCTTTGGGACAGGGGGTGTACAGCCCCAGCATTTT.

The V call is TRBV19, the J call TRBJ1-4; tentative D call: TRBD1 (6 bases). Germline CDR1 is LNHDA and CDR2 is SQIVND (reference sequence). V was clipped by 7 bases and J by 8 bases, with 23 bases between them. CDR3 size: 16 residues. CDR3 bases: TGTGCCAGTACCCTCCAGGGGACACTGCGAGAGGAAAAACTGTTTTTT. This encodes CASTLQGTLREEKLFF.